This passage covers 22 T cell receptor beta chains from one sample sequenced in a study of blood T cell repertoires in COVID-19. Repertoires were generated with immunoSEQ multiplex PCR, while TCRdb's copy carries only in-frame clones and drops some. The sample consists of about 320,000 clones, 85% of them appearing once. Specimen: PBMCs or T cells enriched from blood (not recorded which). All receptors come from a woman younger than 45 who had been exposed to COVID-19.

The chain employs TRBV2 and TRBJ2-7, with 7 positions matching TRBD2. The CDR3 consists of 13 residues. The V gene end was trimmed by 6 bases and the J gene end by 5 bases; junction bases not matched to a gene: 7. Looked up from germline, CDR1 is SNHLY and CDR2 is FYNNEI. CDR3 in amino acids: CASSLRRENEQYF. CDR3 DNA: TGTGCCAGCAGCTTAAGGCGGGAGAACGAGCAGTACTTC.

This clone was seen just once. V and J are TRBV14 and TRBJ2-1, with a weak D call TRBD2 (6 bases). This CDR3 region has 15 residues. V was cut by 3 bases and J by 3 bases, with 12 bases left in between. In germline, CDR1 is SGHDN, CDR2 FVKESK. The CDR3 DNA sequence: TGTGCCAGCAGCCAGGGTAGCGGAGGCTACAATGAGCAGTTCTTC. Protein: CASSQGSGGYNEQFF.

CDR3 sequence (DNA): TGTGCCAGCAGGGACAATCCCGGGGGGTGGGACAATGAGCAGTTCTTC. Translation gives CASRDNPGGWDNEQFF. V gene TRBV7-2 combines with J gene TRBJ2-1; TRBD2 matches 7 bases. Germline values: CDR1 SGHTA, CDR2 FQGNSA. The CDR3 has 16 residues. V lost 6 bases, J lost 5 bases, and 13 bases stayed unmatched. The full variable domain, with the rest looked up from reference TRBV7-2 and TRBJ2-1, is GAGVSQSPSNKVTEKGKDVELRCDPISGHTALYWYRQSLGQGLEFLIYFQGNSAPDKSGLPSDRFSAERTGGSVSTLTIQRTQQEDSAVYLCASRDNPGGWDNEQFFGPGTRLTVL.

The sample holds a few counts of this clone. This chain joins TRBV2 and TRBJ1-6, with TRBD1 as a possible D gene (5 bases). The germline gives CDR1 SNHLY, CDR2 FYNNEI. V lost 6 bases and J lost 3, with 6 bases in between. The CDR3 is 13 residues long. Here the CDR3 reads CASSRDYNSPLHF. The CDR3 nucleotides read TGTGCCAGCAGCAGGGACTATAATTCACCCCTCCACTTT.

This rearrangement joins TRBV2 to TRBJ2-1; perhaps TRBD2 as D (6 bases). V was shortened by 8 bases and J by 4 bases, with 12 bases between the two germline ends. Looked up from germline, CDR1 is SNHLY and CDR2 is FYNNEI. This CDR3 is 13 amino acids long. Here the CDR3 DNA reads TGTGCCAGCTCTCCGGAGGGATACAATGAGCAGTTCTTC. As protein: CASSPEGYNEQFF.

The CDR3 here is CASSSTGGVDTIYF. For the CDR3, the DNA is TGTGCCAGCAGCTCGACAGGGGGAGTAGACACCATATATTTT. This chain uses TRBV7-2 with TRBJ1-3; 9 bases are shared with TRBD1. Germline trimming cut 4 bases from V and 8 bases from J; bases unmatched to any gene: 6. Germline V gene data show CDR1 as SGHTA and CDR2 as FQGNSA. This CDR3 has 14 residues.

The chain links TRBV18 to TRBJ1-2, with no clear D. Germline V CDR1 and CDR2: KGHSH, LQKENI. The V gene lost 5 bases and the J gene lost 0 bases, with 13 bases spanning the gap. The CDR3 spans 15 residues. CDR3 bases: TGTGCCAGCTCATCGACCCTAACTACTAACTATGGCTACACCTTC. Its protein is CASSSTLTTNYGYTF.

V is TRBV7-3 and J is TRBJ2-1; 7 bases are shared with TRBD2. The V and J ends lost 2 bases and 10 bases, in that order; junction bases with no gene match: 5. The CDR3 covers 13 residues. Germline V gene data show CDR1 as SGHTA and CDR2 as FQGTGA. The DNA of the CDR3 is TGTGCCAGCAGCTTAGATTGGGGGGGAGAGCAGTTCTTC. Amino acids: CASSLDWGGEQFF.

The chain joins TRBV18 to TRBJ1-4; TRBD1 might be the D (5 bases). This CDR3 comprises 15 residues. The germline gives CDR1 KGHSH, CDR2 LQKENI. Trimming removed 6 bases at V and 5 bases at J, with 16 bases between. The CDR3 DNA sequence: TGTGCCAGCTCGCCTTCCAGGGAAAGAAATGAAAAACTGTTTTTT. Its translation: CASSPSRERNEKLFF.

In its sample, this clone was seen once. This chain connects TRBV6-2 or TRBV6-3 to TRBJ2-1; D ambiguous. This CDR3 has 11 amino acids. CDR1 and CDR2 from the germline V gene are MNHEY and SVGEGT. With 1 base removed from V and 10 bases from J, the gap between germline ends came to 5 bases. CDR3 nucleotide sequence: TGTGCCAGCAGTTACTTCGGGGAGCAGTTCTTC. It encodes CASSYFGEQFF.

CDR3 residues: CASTSMGQRNTEAFF. The CDR3 region has the DNA TGTGCCAGCACTTCGATGGGGCAGAGGAACACTGAAGCTTTCTTT. The V call is TRBV6-5, the J call TRBJ1-1, with a possible D match to TRBD1 (5 bases). The CDR3 consists of 15 residues. The germline V gene has CDR1 MNHEY and CDR2 SVGAGI. V was cut by 7 bases and J by 1 base, with 16 bases left in between.

The V call is TRBV27, the J call TRBJ2-7, with TRBD2 matching 8 bases. The germline gives CDR1 MNHEY, CDR2 SMNVEV (reference sequence). The junction had 6 bases not matched to a gene; V was cut back by 4 bases and J by 4 bases. The CDR3 is 14 amino acids. Here the CDR3 reads CASSYAGLGYEQYF. CDR3 nucleotide sequence: TGTGCCAGCAGTTATGCGGGACTAGGGTACGAGCAGTACTTC.

The V and J genes are TRBV2 and TRBJ2-5, with D perhaps matching TRBD1 (6 bases). The CDR3 has 15 amino acids. CDR1 is SNHLY, CDR2 FYNNEI, per germline. V was pared by 7 bases and J by 1 base, with 16 bases between. The CDR3 protein is CASTSGVWLQETQYF. As DNA, the CDR3 is TGTGCCAGCACCTCAGGGGTTTGGCTCCAAGAGACCCAGTACTTC.

The chain joins TRBV7-6 to TRBJ2-1, with a possible D match to TRBD2 (5 bases). CDR1 and CDR2 from the germline V gene are SGHVS and FNYEAQ. The CDR3 is 17 residues long. V lost 7 bases and J lost 9, with 28 bases in between. CDR3 sequence: CASTRMTAGHDVGEQFF. CDR3 bases: TGTGCCAGCACACGAATGACGGCGGGTCATGATGTGGGTGAGCAGTTCTTC.

The chain combines TRBV6-5 with TRBJ1-4; possibly TRBD1 for D (5 bases). This CDR3 spans 16 amino acids. Germline CDR1 MNHEY, CDR2 SVGAGI. The ends were cut back, 1 base at V and 8 bases at J, with 17 bases in the middle. Here the CDR3 DNA reads TGTGCCAGCAGTTACTTATACGGGGGGGAGGCAGAAAAACTGTTTTTT. Its protein is CASSYLYGGEAEKLFF.

As concerns this clone: This likely traces to a read error, being one base from a far larger clone. This chain links TRBV27 with TRBJ1-5, with 7 bases lining up with TRBD1. The trim removed 2 bases at V and 2 bases at J, leaving 0 bases unmatched. CDR1 and CDR2 (germline): MNHEY, SMNVEV (reference sequence). This CDR3 contains 14 residues. The CDR3 DNA follows: TGTGCCAGCAGTTTACAGGGGGGCAATCAGCCCCAGCATTTT. Translated: CASSLQGGNQPQHF.

The V call is TRBV9, the J call TRBJ1-5; unclear D gene. V lost 0 bases and J 9 bases, leaving 7 bases between the germline ends. The CDR3 sequence is 12 residues long. Germline CDR1 reads SGDLS; CDR2 reads YYNGEE. The CDR3 DNA reads TGTGCCAGCAGCGTAGGGGAGGGGCCCCAGCATTTT. Its translation: CASSVGEGPQHF.

CDR3 in DNA: TGTGCCATCAGTGCAGAGGGGGCCAAGGATACGCAGTATTTT. Translated, it gives CAISAEGAKDTQYF. This chain uses TRBV10-3 with TRBJ2-3; 7 positions match TRBD1. The length of the CDR3 is 14 residues. Germline values: CDR1 ENHRY, CDR2 SYGVKD. J lost 6 bases, V lost 4 bases, and 7 bases had no gene match.

The chain is built from TRBV5-6 and TRBJ1-1; no definite D call. The CDR3 is 14 residues long. V dropped 2 bases and J dropped 3 bases, with 11 bases sitting between them. Germline-derived CDR1 and CDR2 are SGHDT and YYEEEE. Written as DNA, the CDR3 is TGTGCCAGCAGCTTTAACCCAGCGGACACTGAAGCTTTCTTT. It encodes CASSFNPADTEAFF.

J is TRBJ1-2 and V is TRBV7-2; 8 nucleotides align to TRBD1. V shed 4 bases and J 2 bases; nucleotides not matched to a gene: 9. Germline loops: CDR1 SGHTA, CDR2 FQGNSA. The CDR3 runs to 16 residues. CDR3 loop: CASSSLTGAANYGYTF. The CDR3 region has the DNA TGTGCCAGCAGCTCCCTGACAGGGGCGGCGAACTATGGCTACACCTTC.

The chain couples TRBV5-1 to TRBJ2-5, with TRBD2 identical over 7 bases. The CDR3 sequence is 18 residues long. J was trimmed by 2 bases and V by 0 bases; bases with no gene match: 13. CDR1 and CDR2 (germline): SGHRS, YFSETQ. The CDR3 spells CASSLGHFVVSGQETQYF. DNA for the CDR3: TGCGCCAGCAGCTTGGGGCATTTTGTGGTTAGCGGGCAAGAGACCCAGTACTTC.

This sequence joins TRBV6-5 and TRBJ1-5, with TRBD1 matching 9 bases. Germline V lookup: CDR1 MNHEY, CDR2 SVGAGI. V dropped 2 bases and J dropped 7; count of bases not matched to a gene: 3. CDR3 size: 14 residues. CDR3 sequence reads: CASSYNTGGQPQHF. CDR3 bases: TGTGCCAGCAGTTACAACACAGGGGGCCAGCCCCAGCATTTT.